This T cell receptor beta chain was profiled in a study of T cell responses to AZD1222 COVID-19 vaccine. Study details: Second-dose intervals of approximately 4 or approximately 12 weeks were pooled.

Broader study findings: Spike regions recognized by vaccine-associated CD4 TCRs spanned the protein, led by 160-218 and 743-854. Repertoires were collected only later (after the peak T cell response had occurred). Donors skewed white British and female; clonal diversity was possibly underestimated.

Sequenced by immunoSEQ multiplex PCR; TCRdb stores in-frame clones only, minus some. The sample contains tens of thousands of clones, around 83% of which appear only once. Details on this clone: Antigen specificity is unknown.

V lost 3 bases, J lost 5 bases, and 11 bases stayed unmatched. The CDR3 spans 16 residues. CDR1 and CDR2 (germline): SGDLS, YYNGEE. This TCR was sampled from an adult in good health. The V gene is TRBV9, the J gene TRBJ2-7; 10 bases map to TRBD1. The sequencing here drew on peripheral blood, taken on day 0 of AZD1222 vaccination. As DNA, the CDR3 is TGTGCCAGCAGCGCTTGGGGACAGGGGACGATGCACGAGCAGTACTTC. Its protein product is CASSAWGQGTMHEQYF.